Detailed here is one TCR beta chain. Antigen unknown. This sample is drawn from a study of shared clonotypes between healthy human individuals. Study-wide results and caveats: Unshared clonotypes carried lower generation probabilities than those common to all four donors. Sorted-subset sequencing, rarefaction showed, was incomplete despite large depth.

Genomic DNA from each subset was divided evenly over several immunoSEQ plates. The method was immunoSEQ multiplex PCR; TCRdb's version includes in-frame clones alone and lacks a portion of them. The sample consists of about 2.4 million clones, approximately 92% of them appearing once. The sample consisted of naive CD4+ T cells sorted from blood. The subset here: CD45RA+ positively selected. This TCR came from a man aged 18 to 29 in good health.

CDR3 residues: CASSLVWGGNTGELFF. The DNA of the CDR3 is TGTGCCAGCAGCTTAGTTTGGGGAGGGAACACCGGGGAGCTGTTTTTT. The chain couples TRBV7-8 to TRBJ2-2; possible D gene TRBD2, 6 bases. Germline CDR1 reads SGHVS; CDR2 reads FQNEAQ. This CDR3 is 16 amino acids long. V shed 1 base and J shed 1 base, with 10 bases lying between them. Drawing the rest from reference TRBV7-8 and TRBJ2-2, the complete variable domain is GAGVSQSPRYKVAKRGQDVALRCDPISGHVSLFWYQQALGQGPEFLTYFQNEAQLDKSGLPSDRFFAERPEGSVSTLKIQRTQQEDSAVYLCASSLVWGGNTGELFFGEGSRLTVL.